This T cell receptor beta chain was retrieved from a study of cytomegalovirus exposure and HLA in healthy donors. The V gene end was trimmed by 0 bases and the J gene end by 1 base; junction bases not matched to a gene: 8. The germline gives CDR1 PRHDT, CDR2 FYEKMQ (reference sequence). The CDR3 consists of 17 residues. The PCR employed 60 Vbeta primers together with 13 Jbeta primers. The repertoire was sequenced with immunoSEQ multiplex PCR; TCRdb's copy has only in-frame clones and lacks some. The profile covers under 110,000 clones, with around 80% appearing a single time and 5% to 7% taken by the ten largest. This clone came up once.

Sequencing was carried out using PBMCs. The chain is built from TRBV13 and TRBJ1-2; 7 positions match TRBD1. The receptor comes from a woman in her fifties or sixties in good health and CMV-seropositive. CDR3 in amino acids: CASSLGPWAGGNYGYTF. The CDR3 nucleotides read TGTGCCAGCAGCTTAGGCCCTTGGGCAGGGGGTAACTATGGCTACACCTTC.